This TCR beta chain was captured by sequencing in a study of T cell changes during pregnancy in multiple sclerosis. The V gene's germline CDR1 is MNHEY and CDR2 SVGAGI. CDR3 length: 14 amino acids. V was pared by 2 bases and J by 1 base, with 3 bases between. Clones were read by immunoSEQ multiplex PCR, and TCRdb kept only the in-frame ones, dropping some. The table lists tens of thousands of clones, more than 85% of them singletons. The chain uses TRBV6-5 and TRBJ2-6; D is uncertain. The clonotype originates from a female donor with multiple sclerosis, enrolled in a pregnancy study. The sample consisted of peripheral blood, taken in the first trimester of pregnancy. The CDR3 here is CASSYISGANVLTF. DNA of the CDR3: TGTGCCAGCAGTTACATATCTGGGGCCAACGTCCTGACTTTC.